This TCR beta chain was found in a study of technical replicates of blood from several donors. Trimming pared 2 bases from V and 2 bases from J, leaving 6 bases between. This CDR3 contains 13 residues. Germline CDR1 and CDR2: SGHDT and YYEEEE. Libraries were prepared by immunoSEQ multiplex PCR; TCRdb keeps only in-frame clonotypes and omits some of them. The sample contains about 100,000 clones, nearly 97% of which appear only once. Sample: T cells isolated from PBMCs. The sequence derives from a human donor in good health. This chain links TRBV5-6 with TRBJ2-3; D ambiguous. The CDR3 spells CASSFQNTDTQYF. The CDR3, as DNA: TGTGCCAGCAGCTTTCAAAACACAGATACGCAGTATTTT.